What follows is one T cell receptor (beta chain) and its context. The data stem from a study of T cell responses to AZD1222 COVID-19 vaccine. Using immunoSEQ multiplex PCR, the repertoire was profiled, and TCRdb retains in-frame clones only, with some absent. The table shows some 60,000 clones, with roughly 88% occurring only once. Germline assignment: CDR1 MGHDK and CDR2 SYGVNS. V gave up 3 bases and J gave up 3 bases, with 15 bases separating them. The CDR3 totals 16 residues. The TCR was taken from an adult in good health. The sequenced sample was peripheral blood, obtained on day 0 of AZD1222 vaccination. The V call is TRBV25-1, the J call TRBJ1-3; possibly TRBD1 for D (5 bases). CDR3 region: CASSESGGPGGNTIYF. DNA for the CDR3: TGTGCCAGCAGTGAGTCTGGGGGTCCTGGTGGAAACACCATATATTTT.